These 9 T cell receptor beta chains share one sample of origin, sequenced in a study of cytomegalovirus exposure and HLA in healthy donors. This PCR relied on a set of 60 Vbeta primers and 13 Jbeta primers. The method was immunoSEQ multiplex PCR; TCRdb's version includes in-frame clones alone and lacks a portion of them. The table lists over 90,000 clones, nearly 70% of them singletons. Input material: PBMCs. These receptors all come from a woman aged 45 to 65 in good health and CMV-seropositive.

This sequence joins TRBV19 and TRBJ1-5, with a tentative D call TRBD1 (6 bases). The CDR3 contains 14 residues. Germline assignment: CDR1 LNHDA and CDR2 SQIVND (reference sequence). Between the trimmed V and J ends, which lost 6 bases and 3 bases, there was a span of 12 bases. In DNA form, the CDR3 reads TGTGCCAGTAGATGGACAGCTCTCAATCAGCCCCAGCATTTT. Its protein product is CASRWTALNQPQHF.

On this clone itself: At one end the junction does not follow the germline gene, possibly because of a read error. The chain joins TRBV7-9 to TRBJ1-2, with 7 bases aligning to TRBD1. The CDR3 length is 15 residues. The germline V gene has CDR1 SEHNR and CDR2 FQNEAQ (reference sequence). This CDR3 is CSSSPQGYANYGYTF. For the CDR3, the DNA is TGTTCCAGCAGCCCACAGGGGTACGCTAACTATGGCTACACCTTC. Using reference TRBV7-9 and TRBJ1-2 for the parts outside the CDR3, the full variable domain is DTGVSQNPRHKITKRGQNVTFRCDPISEHNRLYWYRQTLGQGPEFLTYFQNEAQLEKSRLLSDRFSAERPKGSFSTLEIQRTEQGDSAMYLCSSSPQGYANYGYTFGSGTRLTVV.

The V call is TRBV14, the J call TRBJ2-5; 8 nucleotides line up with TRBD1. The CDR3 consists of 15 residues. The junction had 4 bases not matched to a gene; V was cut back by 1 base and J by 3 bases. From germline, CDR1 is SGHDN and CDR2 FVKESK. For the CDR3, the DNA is TGTGCCAGCAGCCAAGGGACAGGGTCAGAAGAGACCCAGTACTTC. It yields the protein CASSQGTGSEETQYF. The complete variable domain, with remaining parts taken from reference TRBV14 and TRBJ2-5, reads EAGVTQFPSHSVIEKGQTVTLRCDPISGHDNLYWYRRVMGKEIKFLLHFVKESKQDESGMPNNRFLAERTGGTYSTLKVQPAELEDSGVYFCASSQGTGSEETQYFGPGTRLLVL.

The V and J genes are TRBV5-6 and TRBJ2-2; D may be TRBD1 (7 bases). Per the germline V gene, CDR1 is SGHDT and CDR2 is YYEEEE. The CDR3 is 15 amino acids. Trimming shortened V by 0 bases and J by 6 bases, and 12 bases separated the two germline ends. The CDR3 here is CASSLGTGGSGELFF. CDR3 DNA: TGTGCCAGCAGCTTGGGGACAGGAGGGTCCGGGGAGCTGTTTTTT.

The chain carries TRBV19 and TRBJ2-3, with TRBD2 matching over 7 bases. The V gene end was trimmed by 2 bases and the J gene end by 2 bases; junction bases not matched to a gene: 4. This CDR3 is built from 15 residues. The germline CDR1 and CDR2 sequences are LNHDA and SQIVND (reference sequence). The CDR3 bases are TGTGCCAGTAGTATACCAGCGGGGAACACAGATACGCAGTATTTT. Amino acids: CASSIPAGNTDTQYF.

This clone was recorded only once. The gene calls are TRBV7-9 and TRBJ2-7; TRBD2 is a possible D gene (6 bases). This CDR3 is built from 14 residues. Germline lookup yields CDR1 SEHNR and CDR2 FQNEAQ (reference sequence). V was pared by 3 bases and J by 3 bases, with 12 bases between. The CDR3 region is CASSLGGAGYEQYF. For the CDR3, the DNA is TGTGCCAGCAGCTTGGGAGGAGCGGGCTACGAGCAGTACTTC.

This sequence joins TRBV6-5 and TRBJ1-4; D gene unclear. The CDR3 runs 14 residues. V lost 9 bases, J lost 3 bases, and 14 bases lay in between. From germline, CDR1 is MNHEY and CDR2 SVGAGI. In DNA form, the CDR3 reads TGTGCCAGTACCGAGGGCTTGGCTAATGAAAAACTGTTTTTT. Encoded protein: CASTEGLANEKLFF.

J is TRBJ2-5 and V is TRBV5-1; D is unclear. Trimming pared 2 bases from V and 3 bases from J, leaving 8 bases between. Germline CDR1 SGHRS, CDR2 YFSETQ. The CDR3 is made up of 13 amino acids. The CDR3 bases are TGCGCCAGCAGCTTATCACACGAAGAGACCCAGTACTTC. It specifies CASSLSHEETQYF.

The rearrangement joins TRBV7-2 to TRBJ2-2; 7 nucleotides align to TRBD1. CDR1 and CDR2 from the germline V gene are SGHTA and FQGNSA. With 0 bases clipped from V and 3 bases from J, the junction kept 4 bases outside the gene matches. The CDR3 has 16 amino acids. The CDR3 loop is CASSLAQGVYTGELFF. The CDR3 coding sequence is TGTGCCAGCAGCTTAGCGCAGGGGGTGTACACCGGGGAGCTGTTTTTT.